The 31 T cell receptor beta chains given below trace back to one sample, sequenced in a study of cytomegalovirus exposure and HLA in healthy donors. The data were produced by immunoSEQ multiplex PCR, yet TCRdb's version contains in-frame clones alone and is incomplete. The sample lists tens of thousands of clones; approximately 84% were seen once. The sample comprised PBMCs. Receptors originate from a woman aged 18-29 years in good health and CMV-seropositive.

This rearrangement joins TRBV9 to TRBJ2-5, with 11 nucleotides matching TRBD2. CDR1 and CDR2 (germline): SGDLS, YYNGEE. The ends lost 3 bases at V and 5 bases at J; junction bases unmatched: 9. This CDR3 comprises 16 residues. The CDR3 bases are TGTGCCAGCAGCGAGAGTAGCGGGGGGGCCTATGAGACCCAGTACTTC. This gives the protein CASSESSGGAYETQYF.

CDR3 sequence reads: CASSLIGGGPNEQYF. The CDR3 nucleotides are TGCGCCAGCAGCTTGATAGGCGGGGGGCCCAACGAGCAGTACTTC. The chain couples TRBV5-1 to TRBJ2-7; 8 nucleotides agree with TRBD2. Germline V gives CDR1 SGHRS, CDR2 YFSETQ. The CDR3 is 15 residues long. V lost 1 base and J lost 5; bases outside the gene matches: 8.

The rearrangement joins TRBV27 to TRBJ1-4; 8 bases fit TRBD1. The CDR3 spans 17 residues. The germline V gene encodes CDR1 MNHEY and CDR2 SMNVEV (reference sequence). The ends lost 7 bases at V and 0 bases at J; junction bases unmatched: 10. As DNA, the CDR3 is TGTGCCAGCAACTTACCGGGACAGGACGCAACTAATGAAAAACTGTTTTTT. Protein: CASNLPGQDATNEKLFF.

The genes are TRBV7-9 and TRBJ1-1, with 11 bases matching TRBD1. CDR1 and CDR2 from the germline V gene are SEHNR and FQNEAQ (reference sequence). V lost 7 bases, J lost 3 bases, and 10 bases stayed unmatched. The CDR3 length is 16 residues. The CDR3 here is CASTLDRGRRDTEAFF. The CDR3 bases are TGTGCCAGCACCCTGGACAGGGGGCGCCGGGACACTGAAGCTTTCTTT.

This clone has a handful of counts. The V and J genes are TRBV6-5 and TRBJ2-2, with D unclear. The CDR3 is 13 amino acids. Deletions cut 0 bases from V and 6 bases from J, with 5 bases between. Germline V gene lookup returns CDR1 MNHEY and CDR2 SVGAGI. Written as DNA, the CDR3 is TGTGCCAGCAGTTACTCTACTCCCGGGGAGCTGTTTTTT. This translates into CASSYSTPGELFF.

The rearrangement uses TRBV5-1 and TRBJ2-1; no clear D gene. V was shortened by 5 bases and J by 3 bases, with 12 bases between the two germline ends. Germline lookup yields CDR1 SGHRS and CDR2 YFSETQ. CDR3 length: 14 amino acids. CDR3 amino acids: CASSQALGYNEQFF. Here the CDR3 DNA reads TGCGCCAGCAGTCAAGCCCTCGGCTACAATGAGCAGTTCTTC.

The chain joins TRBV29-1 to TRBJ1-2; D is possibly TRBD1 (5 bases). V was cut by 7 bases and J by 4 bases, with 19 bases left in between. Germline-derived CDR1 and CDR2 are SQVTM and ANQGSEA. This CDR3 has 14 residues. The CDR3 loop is CSATIEGTGYGYTF. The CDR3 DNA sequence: TGCAGCGCCACCATTGAAGGGACTGGCTATGGCTACACCTTC.

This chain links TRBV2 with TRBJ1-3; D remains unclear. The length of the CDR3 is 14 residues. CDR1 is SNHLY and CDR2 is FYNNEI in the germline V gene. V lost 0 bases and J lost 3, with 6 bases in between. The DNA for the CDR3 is TGTGCCAGCAGTGAAGCGGCAAATGGAAACACCATATATTTT. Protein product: CASSEAANGNTIYF. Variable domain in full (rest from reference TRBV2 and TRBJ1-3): EPEVTQTPSHQVTQMGQEVILRCVPISNHLYFYWYRQILGQKVEFLVSFYNNEISEKSEIFDDQFSVERPDGSNFTLKIRSTKLEDSAMYFCASSEAANGNTIYFGEGSWLTVV.

CDR3 residues: CASSTRDRGPGEQYF. The CDR3 nucleotides read TGTGCCAGCAGTACACGGGACAGGGGTCCTGGCGAGCAGTACTTC. This rearrangement joins TRBV6-5 to TRBJ2-7; 10 positions match TRBD1. This CDR3 region has 15 residues. V was clipped by 5 bases and J by 6 bases; unmatched bases: 10. CDR1 is MNHEY and CDR2 is SVGAGI in the germline V gene.

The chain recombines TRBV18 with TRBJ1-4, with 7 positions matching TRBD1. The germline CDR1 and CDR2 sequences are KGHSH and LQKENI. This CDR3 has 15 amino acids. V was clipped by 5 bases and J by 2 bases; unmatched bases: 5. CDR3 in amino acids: CASSIGTVTNEKLFF. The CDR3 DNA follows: TGTGCCAGCTCAATCGGGACAGTTACTAATGAAAAACTGTTTTTT.

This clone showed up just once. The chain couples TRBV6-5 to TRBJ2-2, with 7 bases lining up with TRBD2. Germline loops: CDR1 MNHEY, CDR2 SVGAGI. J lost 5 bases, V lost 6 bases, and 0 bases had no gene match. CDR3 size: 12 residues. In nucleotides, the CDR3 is TGTGCCAGCAGGGGGGGGACCGGGGAGCTGTTTTTT. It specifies CASRGGTGELFF.

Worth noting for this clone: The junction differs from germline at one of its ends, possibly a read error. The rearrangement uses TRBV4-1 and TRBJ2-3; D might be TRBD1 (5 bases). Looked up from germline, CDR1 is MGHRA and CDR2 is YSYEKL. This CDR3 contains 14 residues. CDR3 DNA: TGCGCCAGCAGCGTCCGGACACGCCTAGATGCGCAGTATTTT. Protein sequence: CASSVRTRLDAQYF.

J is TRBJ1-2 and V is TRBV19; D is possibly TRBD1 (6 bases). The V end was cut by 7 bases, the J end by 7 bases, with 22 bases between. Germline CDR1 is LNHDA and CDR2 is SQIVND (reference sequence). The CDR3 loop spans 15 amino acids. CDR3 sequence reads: CASTIHRDGESGYTF. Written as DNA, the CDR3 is TGTGCCAGTACCATACACAGGGATGGAGAAAGTGGCTACACCTTC.

CDR3 protein: CASSPPGMTGTSYEQYF. As DNA, the CDR3 is TGTGCCAGCTCACCACCGGGTATGACAGGGACCTCCTACGAGCAGTACTTC. The chain employs TRBV18 and TRBJ2-7, with TRBD1 matching 7 bases. Germline CDR1 reads KGHSH; CDR2 reads LQKENI. With V trimmed by 0 bases and J by 0 bases, 8 bases remained unmatched. The length of the CDR3 is 17 residues.

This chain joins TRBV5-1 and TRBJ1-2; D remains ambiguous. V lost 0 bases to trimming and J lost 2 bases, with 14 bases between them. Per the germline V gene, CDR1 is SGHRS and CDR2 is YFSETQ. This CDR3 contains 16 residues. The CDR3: CASSLAVIHRNYGYTF. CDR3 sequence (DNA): TGCGCCAGCAGCTTGGCAGTTATCCACAGAAACTATGGCTACACCTTC.

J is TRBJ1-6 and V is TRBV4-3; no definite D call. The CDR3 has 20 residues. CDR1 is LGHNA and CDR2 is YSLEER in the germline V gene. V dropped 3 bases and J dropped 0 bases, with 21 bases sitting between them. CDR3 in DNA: TGCGCCAGCAGCCAGTCCTCGGCACAGTCGATTAGCTCCTATAATTCACCCCTCCACTTT. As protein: CASSQSSAQSISSYNSPLHF.

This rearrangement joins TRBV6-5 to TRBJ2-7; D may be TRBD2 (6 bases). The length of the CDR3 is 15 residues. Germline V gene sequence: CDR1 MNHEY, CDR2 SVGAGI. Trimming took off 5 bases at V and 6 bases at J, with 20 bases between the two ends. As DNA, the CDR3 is TGTGCCAGCAGTACGACCCGAACACGGAGGGCCGAGCAGTACTTC. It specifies CASSTTRTRRAEQYF.

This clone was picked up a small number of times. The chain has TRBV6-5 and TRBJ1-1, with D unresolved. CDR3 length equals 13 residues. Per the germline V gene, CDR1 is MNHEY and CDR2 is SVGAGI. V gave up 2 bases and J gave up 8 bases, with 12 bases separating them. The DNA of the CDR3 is TGTGCCAGCAGTTACGGTCTGGCACTAGAAGCTTTCTTT. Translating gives CASSYGLALEAFF.

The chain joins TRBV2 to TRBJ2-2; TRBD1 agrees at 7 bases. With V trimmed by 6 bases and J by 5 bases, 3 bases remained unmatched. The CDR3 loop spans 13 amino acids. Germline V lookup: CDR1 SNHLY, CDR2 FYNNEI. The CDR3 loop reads CASSEQGTGELFF. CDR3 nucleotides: TGTGCCAGCAGCGAACAGGGGACCGGGGAGCTGTTTTTT.

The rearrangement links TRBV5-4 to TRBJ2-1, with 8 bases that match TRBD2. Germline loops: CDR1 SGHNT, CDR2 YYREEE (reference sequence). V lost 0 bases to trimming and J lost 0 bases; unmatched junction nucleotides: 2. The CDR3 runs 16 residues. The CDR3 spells CASSLDGGASYNEQFF. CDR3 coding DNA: TGTGCCAGCAGCTTGGACGGGGGGGCCTCCTACAATGAGCAGTTCTTC.

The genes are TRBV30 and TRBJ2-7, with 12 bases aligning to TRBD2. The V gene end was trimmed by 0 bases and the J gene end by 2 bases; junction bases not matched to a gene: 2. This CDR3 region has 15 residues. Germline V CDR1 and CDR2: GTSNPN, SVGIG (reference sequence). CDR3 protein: CAWSVLAGGAYEQYF. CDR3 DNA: TGTGCCTGGAGTGTACTAGCGGGGGGCGCCTACGAGCAGTACTTC.

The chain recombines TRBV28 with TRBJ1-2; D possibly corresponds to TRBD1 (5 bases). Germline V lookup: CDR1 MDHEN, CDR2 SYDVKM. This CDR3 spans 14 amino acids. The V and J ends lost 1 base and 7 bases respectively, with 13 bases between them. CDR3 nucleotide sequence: TGTGCCAGCAGTTTATCGGTAGGGGTTACTGGCTACACCTTC. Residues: CASSLSVGVTGYTF.

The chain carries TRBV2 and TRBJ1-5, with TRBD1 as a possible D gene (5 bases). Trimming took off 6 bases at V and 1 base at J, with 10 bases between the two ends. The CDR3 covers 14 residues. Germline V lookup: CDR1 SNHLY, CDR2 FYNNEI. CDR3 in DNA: TGTGCCAGCAGGCAGACAGCGAGCAATCAGCCCCAGCATTTT. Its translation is CASRQTASNQPQHF.

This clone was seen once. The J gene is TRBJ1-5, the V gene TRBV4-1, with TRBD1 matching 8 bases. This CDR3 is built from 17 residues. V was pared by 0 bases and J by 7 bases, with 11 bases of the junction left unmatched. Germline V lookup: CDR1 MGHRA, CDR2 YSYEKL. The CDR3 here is CASSQDFGRGRGQPQHF. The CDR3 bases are TGCGCCAGCAGCCAAGATTTTGGCAGGGGGCGTGGGCAGCCCCAGCATTTT.

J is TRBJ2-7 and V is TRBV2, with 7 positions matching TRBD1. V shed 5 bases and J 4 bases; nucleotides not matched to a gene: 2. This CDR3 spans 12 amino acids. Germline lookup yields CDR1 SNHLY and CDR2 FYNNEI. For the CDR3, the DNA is TGTGCCAGCAGTCCGGACAGGTACGAGCAGTACTTC. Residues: CASSPDRYEQYF.

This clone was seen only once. The chain's CDR3 is CASSEQGQGSDTQYF. The CDR3 DNA sequence: TGTGCCAGCAGTGAACAGGGACAGGGGTCAGATACGCAGTATTTT. The rearrangement uses TRBV6-1 and TRBJ2-3, with 10 bases matching TRBD1. J lost 4 bases, V lost 2 bases, and 3 bases had no gene match. CDR1 is MNHNS, CDR2 SASEGT, per germline. The CDR3 has 15 residues.

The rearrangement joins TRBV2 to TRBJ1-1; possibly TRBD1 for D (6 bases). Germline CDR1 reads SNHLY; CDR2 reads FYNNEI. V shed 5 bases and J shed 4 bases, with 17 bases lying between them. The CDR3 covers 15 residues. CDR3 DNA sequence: TGTGCCAGCAGTCCTTCCAGGGGTTCAGGCACTGAAGCTTTCTTT. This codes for CASSPSRGSGTEAFF.

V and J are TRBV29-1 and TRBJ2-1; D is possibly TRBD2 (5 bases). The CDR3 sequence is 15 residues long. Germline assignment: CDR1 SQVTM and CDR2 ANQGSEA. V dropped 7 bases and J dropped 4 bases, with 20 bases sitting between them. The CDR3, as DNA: TGCAGCGCCTCAGGAGGAAACTCGCCGTACAATGAGCAGTTCTTC. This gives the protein CSASGGNSPYNEQFF.

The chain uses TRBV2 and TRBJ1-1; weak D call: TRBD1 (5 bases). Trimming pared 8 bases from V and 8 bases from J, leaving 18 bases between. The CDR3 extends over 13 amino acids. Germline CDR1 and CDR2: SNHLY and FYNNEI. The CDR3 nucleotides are TGTGCCAGCGGGGGACTGCAGGGTAAAGAAGCTTTCTTT. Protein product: CASGGLQGKEAFF. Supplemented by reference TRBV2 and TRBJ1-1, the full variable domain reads EPEVTQTPSHQVTQMGQEVILRCVPISNHLYFYWYRQILGQKVEFLVSFYNNEISEKSEIFDDQFSVERPDGSNFTLKIRSTKLEDSAMYFCASGGLQGKEAFFGQGTRLTVV.

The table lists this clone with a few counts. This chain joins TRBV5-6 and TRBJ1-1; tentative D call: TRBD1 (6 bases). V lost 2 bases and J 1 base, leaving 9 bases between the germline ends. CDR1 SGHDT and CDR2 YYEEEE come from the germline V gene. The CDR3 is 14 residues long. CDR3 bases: TGTGCCAGCAGCTTTCAGGGGCGGAACACTGAAGCTTTCTTT. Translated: CASSFQGRNTEAFF.

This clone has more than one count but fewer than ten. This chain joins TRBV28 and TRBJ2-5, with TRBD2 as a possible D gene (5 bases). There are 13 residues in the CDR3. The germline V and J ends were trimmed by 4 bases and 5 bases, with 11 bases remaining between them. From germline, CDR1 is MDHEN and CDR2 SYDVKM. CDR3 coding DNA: TGTGCCAGCAGTTCCCGGCCGGGGGAGACCCAGTACTTC. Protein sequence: CASSSRPGETQYF.